This T cell receptor (beta chain) came from a study of blood T cell repertoires in COVID-19. Background on the study: COVID-19 samples from acute and convalescent phases originated in the United States, Italy and Spain. PBMCs, B-cell-depleted T cells, or T cells were the source of the cDNA or gDNA that made up the material.

As handled by the study authors: Estimates of nucleated cell counts were drawn from the amplification of reference gene primers. TCRdb's copy holds only in-frame clones and misses some; the assay was immunoSEQ multiplex PCR. The DNA gave D and trimming, while V, J and clone size come from that table. The repertoire consists of about 26,000 clones, with around 61% occurring once and the leading ten covering approximately 6.8%. Germline V gene lookup returns CDR1 SGHVS and CDR2 FNYEAQ. After removal of 5 bases from V and 7 bases from J, the junction contained 14 bases not matched to a gene. This CDR3 has 16 amino acids.

The J gene is TRBJ2-1, the V gene TRBV7-6; the match to TRBD2 covers 7 bases. Sample: peripheral blood. The receptor's source is a man in his sixties with active or convalescent COVID-19. The CDR3 DNA reads as TGTGCCAGCAGCCATCTAATCAGCGGGGTACCGAATGAGCAGTTCTTC. Its translation is CASSHLISGVPNEQFF.